These 2 T cell receptor beta chains share one sample of origin, sequenced in a study of T cells in Graves' hyperthyroidism and ophthalmopathy. TCR beta CDR3 regions were amplified from RNA transcripts. Using the HTBI primer set, a first-round RT-PCR was run on the TCR CDR3. One entry per CDR3 protein results from TCRdb running MiXCR on the multiplex PCR reads. Of roughly 99,000 distinct CDR3 sequences in the sample, about 17% were seen once. The source material was blood. Source of these receptors: a woman in her forties or fifties with Graves' hyperthyroidism.

In this sample, this clonotype turned up many times. V usage is TRBV28 and J usage is TRBJ2-7; the match to TRBD2 covers 8 bases. The V segment lost 4 bases and the J segment 0 bases; nucleotides outside the gene matches: 5. Germline CDR1 and CDR2: MDHEN and SYDVKM. The CDR3 runs 15 residues. This CDR3 is CASSWSGGGSYEQYF. The CDR3 DNA reads as TGTGCCAGCAGTTGGAGCGGGGGAGGCTCCTACGAGCAGTACTTC.

The table lists this clonotype with many counts. The chain carries TRBV11-2 and TRBJ1-2; no reliable D call. Per the germline V gene, CDR1 is SGHAT and CDR2 is FQNNGV. V lost 5 bases, J lost 8 bases, and 12 bases lay in between. This CDR3 is 12 amino acids long. This chain's CDR3 is CASSARLLGYTF. CDR3 sequence (DNA): TGTGCCAGCAGCGCCCGACTTTTAGGCTACACCTTC.